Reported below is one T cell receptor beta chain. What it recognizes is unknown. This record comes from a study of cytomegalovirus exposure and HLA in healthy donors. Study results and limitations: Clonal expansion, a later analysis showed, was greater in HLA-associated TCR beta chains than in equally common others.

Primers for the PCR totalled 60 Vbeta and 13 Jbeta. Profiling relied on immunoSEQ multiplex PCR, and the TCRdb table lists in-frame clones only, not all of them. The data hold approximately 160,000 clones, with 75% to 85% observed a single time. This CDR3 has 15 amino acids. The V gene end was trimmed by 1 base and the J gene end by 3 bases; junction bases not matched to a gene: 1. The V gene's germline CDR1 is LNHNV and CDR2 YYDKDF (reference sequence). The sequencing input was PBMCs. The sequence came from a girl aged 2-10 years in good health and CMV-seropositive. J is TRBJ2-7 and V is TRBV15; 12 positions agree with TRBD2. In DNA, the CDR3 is TGTGCCACCAGCAGAGCGACTAGCGGGAGCTACGAGCAGTACTTC. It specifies CATSRATSGSYEQYF.